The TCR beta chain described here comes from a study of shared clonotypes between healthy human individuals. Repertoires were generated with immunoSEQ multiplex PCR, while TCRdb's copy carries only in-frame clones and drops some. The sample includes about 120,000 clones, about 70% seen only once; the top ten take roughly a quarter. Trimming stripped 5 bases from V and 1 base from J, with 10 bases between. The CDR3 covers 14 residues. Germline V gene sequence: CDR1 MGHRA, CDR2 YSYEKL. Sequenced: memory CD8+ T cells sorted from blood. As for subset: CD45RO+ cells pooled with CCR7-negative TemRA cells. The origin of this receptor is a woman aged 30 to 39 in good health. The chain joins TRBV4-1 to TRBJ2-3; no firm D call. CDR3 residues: CASSYGPRTDTQYF. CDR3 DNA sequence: TGCGCCAGCAGCTACGGACCGCGCACAGATACGCAGTATTTT.